This TCR beta chain was sequenced in a study of spatial heterogeneity in lung cancer. V dropped 3 bases and J dropped 5 bases, with 16 bases sitting between them. This CDR3 contains 14 residues. Germline V gene data show CDR1 as DFQATT and CDR2 as SNEGSKA (reference sequence). TCRdb re-derived calls from the 5' RACE reads in MiXCR, one entry per CDR3 protein. The sample records tens of thousands of distinct CDR3 sequences, about 12% being singletons. Time point of the sample: sample taken at primary tumor resection. The input material, whole RNA from tumor, nontumor lung or frozen PBMC, was sequenced unsorted.

The receptor comes from a male donor with early-stage non-small cell lung cancer. This sequence joins TRBV20-1 and TRBJ1-2; D call uncertain. Sequences were derived from PBMCs, sampled at surgery. DNA of the CDR3: TGCAGTGCTAGCACGCAGTCCGGACGATATGGCTACACCTTC. Translation gives CSASTQSGRYGYTF.